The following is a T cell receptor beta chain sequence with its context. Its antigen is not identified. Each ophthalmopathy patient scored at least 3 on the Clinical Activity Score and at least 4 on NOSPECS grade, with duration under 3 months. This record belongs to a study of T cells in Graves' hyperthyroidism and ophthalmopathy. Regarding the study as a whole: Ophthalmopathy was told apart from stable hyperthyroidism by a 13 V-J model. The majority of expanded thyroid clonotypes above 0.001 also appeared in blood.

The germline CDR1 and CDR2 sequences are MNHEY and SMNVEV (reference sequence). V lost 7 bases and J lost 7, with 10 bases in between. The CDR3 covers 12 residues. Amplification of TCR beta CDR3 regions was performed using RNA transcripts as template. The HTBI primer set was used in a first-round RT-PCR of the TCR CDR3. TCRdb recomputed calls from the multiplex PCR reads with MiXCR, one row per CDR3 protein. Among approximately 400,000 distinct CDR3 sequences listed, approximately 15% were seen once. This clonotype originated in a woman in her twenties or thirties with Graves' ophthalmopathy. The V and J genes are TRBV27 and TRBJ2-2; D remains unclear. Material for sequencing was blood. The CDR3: CASNQWGGELFF. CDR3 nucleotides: TGTGCCAGCAATCAATGGGGCGGGGAGCTGTTTTTT.